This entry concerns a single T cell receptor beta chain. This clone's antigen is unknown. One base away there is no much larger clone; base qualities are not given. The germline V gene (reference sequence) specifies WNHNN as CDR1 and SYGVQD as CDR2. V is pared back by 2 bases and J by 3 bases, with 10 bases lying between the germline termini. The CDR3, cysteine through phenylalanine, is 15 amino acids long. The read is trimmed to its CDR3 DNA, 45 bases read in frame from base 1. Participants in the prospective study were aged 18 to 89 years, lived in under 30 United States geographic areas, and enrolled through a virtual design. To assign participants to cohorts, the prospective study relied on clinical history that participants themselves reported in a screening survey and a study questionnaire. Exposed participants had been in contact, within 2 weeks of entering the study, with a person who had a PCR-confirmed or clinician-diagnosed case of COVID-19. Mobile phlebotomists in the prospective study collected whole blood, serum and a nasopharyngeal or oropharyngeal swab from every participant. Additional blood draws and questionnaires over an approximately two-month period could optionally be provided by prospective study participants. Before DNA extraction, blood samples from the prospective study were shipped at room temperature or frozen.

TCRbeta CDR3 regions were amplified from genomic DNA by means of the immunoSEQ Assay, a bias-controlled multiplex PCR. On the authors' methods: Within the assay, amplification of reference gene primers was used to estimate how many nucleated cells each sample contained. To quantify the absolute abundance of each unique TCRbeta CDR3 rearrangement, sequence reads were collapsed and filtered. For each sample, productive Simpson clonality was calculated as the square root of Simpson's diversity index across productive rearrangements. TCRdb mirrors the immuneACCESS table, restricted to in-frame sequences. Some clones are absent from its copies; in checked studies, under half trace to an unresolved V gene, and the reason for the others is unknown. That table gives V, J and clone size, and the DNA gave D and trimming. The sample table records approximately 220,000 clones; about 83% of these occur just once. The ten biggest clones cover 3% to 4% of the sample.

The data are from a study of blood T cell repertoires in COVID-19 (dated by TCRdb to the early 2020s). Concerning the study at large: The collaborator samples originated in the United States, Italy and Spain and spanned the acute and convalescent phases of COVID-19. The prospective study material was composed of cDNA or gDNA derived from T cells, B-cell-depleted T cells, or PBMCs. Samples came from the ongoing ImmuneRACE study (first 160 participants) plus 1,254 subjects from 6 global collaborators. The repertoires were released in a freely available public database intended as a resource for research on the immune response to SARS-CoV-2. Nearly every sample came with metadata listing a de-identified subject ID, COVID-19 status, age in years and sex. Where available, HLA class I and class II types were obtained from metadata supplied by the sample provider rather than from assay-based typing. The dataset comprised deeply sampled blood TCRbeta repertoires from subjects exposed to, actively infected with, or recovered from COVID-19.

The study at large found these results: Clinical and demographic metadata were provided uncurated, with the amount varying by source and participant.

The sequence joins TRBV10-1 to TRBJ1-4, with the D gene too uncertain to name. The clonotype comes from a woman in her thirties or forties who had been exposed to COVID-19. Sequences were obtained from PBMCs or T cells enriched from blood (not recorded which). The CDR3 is CASSELQEANEKLFF. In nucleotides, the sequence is TGCGCCAGCAGTGAGCTCCAGGAGGCTAATGAAAAACTGTTTTTT.